This section outlines one T cell receptor (beta chain) sequence together with its context. Its antigen remains unknown. V gave up 4 bases and J gave up 6 bases; unmatched junction bases: 10. The CDR3 length is 16 residues. Germline CDR1 MNHNY, CDR2 SVGAGI (reference sequence). The sample originates from a study of breast tumors, draining lymph nodes, adjacent tissues. Whole-study findings and limits: Data fit most tumor T cells coming from lymph node, expanding in tumor. The lymph node origin of tumor T cells was framed as consistent with a hypothesis, not demonstrated.

MiXCR was run by TCRdb on the multiplex PCR reads, yielding one entry per CDR3 protein. The sample shows about 22,000 distinct CDR3 sequences, roughly 60% of them seen only once. The sequence was obtained from a female donor with breast cancer. Some clones in this sample may be carry-over from other donors' samples. The chain carries TRBV6-6 and TRBJ1-3, with TRBD1 matching over 9 bases. The specimen was tumor-adjacent breast tissue. The CDR3 sequence: CASSSLPQGATNTIYF. The CDR3 region has the DNA TGTGCCAGCAGTTCTCTACCACAGGGGGCCACAAACACCATATATTTT.